The clone carrying this T cell receptor beta chain was seen more than once but under ten times. The sample is drawn from a study of CD8+ T cells in alopecia areata. Per germline, CDR1 MNHNS and CDR2 SASEGT. There are 14 residues in the CDR3. V shed 3 bases and J 11 bases; nucleotides not matched to a gene: 9. As the sequencing template, cDNA was produced by extracting RNA and reverse transcribing it. This table comes from immunoSEQ multiplex PCR, and its TCRdb copy is limited to in-frame clones, with some not included. The table shows fewer than 200,000 clones, with about 63% occurring only once. Patients with alopecia areata provided lesional scalp punch biopsies as well as peripheral blood. PBMCs provided sorted CD4+ and CD8+ T cells.

This clonotype was obtained from a human donor with alopecia areata. This chain connects TRBV6-1 to TRBJ1-1; 10 bases fit TRBD1. Specimen: CD4+ T cells sorted from blood, collected at week 0. The CDR3 protein is CASSDRTGGKMAFF. DNA of the CDR3: TGTGCCAGCAGTGACCGGACAGGGGGAAAAATGGCTTTCTTT.